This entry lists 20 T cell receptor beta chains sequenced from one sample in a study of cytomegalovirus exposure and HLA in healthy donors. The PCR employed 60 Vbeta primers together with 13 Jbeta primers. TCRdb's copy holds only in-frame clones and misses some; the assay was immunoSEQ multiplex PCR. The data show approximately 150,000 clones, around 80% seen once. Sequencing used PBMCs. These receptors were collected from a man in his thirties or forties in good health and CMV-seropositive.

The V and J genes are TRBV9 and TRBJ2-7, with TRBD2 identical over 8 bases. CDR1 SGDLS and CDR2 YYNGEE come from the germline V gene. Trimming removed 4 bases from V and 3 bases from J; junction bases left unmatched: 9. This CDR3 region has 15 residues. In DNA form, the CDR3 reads TGTGCCAGCAGCCAAGGACTAGCTAACGTCTACGAGCAGTACTTC. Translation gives CASSQGLANVYEQYF.

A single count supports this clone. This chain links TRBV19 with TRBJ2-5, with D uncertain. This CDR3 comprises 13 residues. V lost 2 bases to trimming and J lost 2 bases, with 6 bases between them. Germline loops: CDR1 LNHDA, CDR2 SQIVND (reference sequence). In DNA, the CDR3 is TGTGCCAGTAGTATAAACTTTCAAGAGACCCAGTACTTC. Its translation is CASSINFQETQYF.

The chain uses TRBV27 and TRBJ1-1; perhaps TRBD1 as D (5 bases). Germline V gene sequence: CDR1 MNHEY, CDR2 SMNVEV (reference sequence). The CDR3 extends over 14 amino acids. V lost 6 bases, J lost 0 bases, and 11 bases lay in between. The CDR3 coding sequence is TGTGCCAGCAGCCCGGGACTTTTGAACACTGAAGCTTTCTTT. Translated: CASSPGLLNTEAFF.

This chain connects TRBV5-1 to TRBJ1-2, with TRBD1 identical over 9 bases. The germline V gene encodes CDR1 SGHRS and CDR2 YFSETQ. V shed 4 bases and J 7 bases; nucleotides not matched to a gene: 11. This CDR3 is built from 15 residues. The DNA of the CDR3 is TGCGCCAGCAGCGTCGGGACAGGGAGGGGTGGTGGCTACACCTTC. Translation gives CASSVGTGRGGGYTF.

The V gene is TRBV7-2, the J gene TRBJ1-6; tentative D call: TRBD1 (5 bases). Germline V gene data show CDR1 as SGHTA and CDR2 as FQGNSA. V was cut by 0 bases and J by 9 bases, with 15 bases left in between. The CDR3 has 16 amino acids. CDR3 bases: TGTGCCAGCAGCTTAGCCGGGGGGGGGTTAGGTTCACCCCTCCACTTT. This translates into CASSLAGGGLGSPLHF.

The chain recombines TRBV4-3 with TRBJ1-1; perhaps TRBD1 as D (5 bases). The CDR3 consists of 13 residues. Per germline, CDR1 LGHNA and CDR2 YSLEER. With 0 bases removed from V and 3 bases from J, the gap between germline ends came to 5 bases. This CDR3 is CASSQDRDTEAFF. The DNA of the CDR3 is TGCGCCAGCAGCCAAGACAGGGACACTGAAGCTTTCTTT.

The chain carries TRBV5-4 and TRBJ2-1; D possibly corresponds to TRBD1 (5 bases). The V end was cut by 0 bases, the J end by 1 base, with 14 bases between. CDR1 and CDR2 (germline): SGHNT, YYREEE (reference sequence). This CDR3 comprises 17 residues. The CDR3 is CASSLASRAVSYNEQFF. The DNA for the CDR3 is TGTGCCAGCAGCTTGGCCAGCAGGGCAGTTTCCTACAATGAGCAGTTCTTC.

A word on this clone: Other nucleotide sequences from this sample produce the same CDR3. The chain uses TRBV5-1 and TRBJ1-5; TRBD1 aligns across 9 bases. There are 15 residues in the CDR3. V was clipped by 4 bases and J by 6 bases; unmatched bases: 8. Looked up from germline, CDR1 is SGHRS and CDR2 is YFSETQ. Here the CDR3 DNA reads TGCGCCAGCAGCCCCACAGGGGGCCAAGGTCAGCCCCAGCATTTT. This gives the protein CASSPTGGQGQPQHF. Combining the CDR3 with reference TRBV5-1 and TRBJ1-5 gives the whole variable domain KAGVTQTPRYLIKTRGQQVTLSCSPISGHRSVSWYQQTPGQGLQFLFEYFSETQRNKGNFPGRFSGRQFSNSRSEMNVSTLELGDSALYLCASSPTGGQGQPQHFGDGTRLSIL.

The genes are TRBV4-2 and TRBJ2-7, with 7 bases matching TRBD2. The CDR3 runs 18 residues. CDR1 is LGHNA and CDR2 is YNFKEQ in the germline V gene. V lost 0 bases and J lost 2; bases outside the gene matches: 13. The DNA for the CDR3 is TGTGCCAGCAGCCAAGAAATCGGGTCGGGCGGGAGACCCTACGAGCAGTACTTC. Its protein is CASSQEIGSGGRPYEQYF.

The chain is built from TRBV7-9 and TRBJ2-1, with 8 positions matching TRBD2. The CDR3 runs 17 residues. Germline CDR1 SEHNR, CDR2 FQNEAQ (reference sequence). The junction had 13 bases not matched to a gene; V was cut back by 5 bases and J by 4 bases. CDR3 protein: CASSRTGAGGPYNEQFF. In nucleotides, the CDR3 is TGTGCCAGCAGCCGTACGGGCGCGGGGGGCCCTTACAATGAGCAGTTCTTC.

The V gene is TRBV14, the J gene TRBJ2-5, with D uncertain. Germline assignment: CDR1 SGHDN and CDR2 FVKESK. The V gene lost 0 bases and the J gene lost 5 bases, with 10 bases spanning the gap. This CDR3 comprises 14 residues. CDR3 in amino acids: CASSQDRLYETQYF. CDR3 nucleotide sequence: TGTGCCAGCAGCCAAGATCGGTTATATGAGACCCAGTACTTC.

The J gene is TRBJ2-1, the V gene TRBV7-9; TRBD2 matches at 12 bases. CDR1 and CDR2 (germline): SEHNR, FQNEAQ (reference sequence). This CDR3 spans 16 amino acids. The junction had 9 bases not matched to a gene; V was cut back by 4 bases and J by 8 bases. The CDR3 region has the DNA TGTGCCAGCAGCTCCCGACTAGCGGGAGTAGGCCATGAGCAGTTCTTC. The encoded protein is CASSSRLAGVGHEQFF.

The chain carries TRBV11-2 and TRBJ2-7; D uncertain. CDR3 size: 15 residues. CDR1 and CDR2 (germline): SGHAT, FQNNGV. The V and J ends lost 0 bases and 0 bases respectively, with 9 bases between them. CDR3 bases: TGTGCCAGCAGCTTAGATCGGTATAGCTCCTACGAGCAGTACTTC. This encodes CASSLDRYSSYEQYF.

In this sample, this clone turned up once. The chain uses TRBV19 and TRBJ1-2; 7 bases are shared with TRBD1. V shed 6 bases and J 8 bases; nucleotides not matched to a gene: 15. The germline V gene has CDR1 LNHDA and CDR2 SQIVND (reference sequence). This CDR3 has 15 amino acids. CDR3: CASSPPGQNFRGYTF. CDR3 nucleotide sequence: TGTGCCAGTAGCCCCCCGGGACAGAACTTTCGGGGCTACACCTTC.

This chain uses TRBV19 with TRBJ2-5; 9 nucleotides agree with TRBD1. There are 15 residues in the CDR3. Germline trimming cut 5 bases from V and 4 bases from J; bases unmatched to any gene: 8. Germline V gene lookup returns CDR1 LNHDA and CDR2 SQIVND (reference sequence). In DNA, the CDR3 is TGTGCCAGTAGTGAAAGCGGGACAGGGCGAGAGACCCAGTACTTC. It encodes CASSESGTGRETQYF.

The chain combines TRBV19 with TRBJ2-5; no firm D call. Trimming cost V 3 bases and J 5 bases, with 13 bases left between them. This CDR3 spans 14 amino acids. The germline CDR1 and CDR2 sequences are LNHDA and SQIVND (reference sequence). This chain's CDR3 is CASSIAGSGETQYF. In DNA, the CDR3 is TGTGCCAGTAGTATTGCTGGGTCCGGGGAGACCCAGTACTTC.

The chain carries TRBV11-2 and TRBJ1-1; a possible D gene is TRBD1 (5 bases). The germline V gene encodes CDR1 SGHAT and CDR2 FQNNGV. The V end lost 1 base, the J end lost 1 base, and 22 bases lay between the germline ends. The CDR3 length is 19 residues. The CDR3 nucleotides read TGTGCCAGCAGCTTAGTCTTCCGAGACAGACAAAGCAGGAACACTGAAGCTTTCTTT. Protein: CASSLVFRDRQSRNTEAFF. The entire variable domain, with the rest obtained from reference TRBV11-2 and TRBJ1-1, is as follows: EAGVAQSPRYKIIEKRQSVAFWCNPISGHATLYWYQQILGQGPKLLIQFQNNGVVDDSQLPKDRFSAERLKGVDSTLKIQPAKLEDSAVYLCASSLVFRDRQSRNTEAFFGQGTRLTVV.

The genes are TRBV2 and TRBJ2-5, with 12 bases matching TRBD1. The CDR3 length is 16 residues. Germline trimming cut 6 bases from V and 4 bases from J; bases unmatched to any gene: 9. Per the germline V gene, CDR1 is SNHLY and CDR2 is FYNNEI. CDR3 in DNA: TGTGCCAGCAGCCTCAGGGGGACAGGGGGCCCAGAGACCCAGTACTTC. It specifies CASSLRGTGGPETQYF. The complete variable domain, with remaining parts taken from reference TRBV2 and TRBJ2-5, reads EPEVTQTPSHQVTQMGQEVILRCVPISNHLYFYWYRQILGQKVEFLVSFYNNEISEKSEIFDDQFSVERPDGSNFTLKIRSTKLEDSAMYFCASSLRGTGGPETQYFGPGTRLLVL.

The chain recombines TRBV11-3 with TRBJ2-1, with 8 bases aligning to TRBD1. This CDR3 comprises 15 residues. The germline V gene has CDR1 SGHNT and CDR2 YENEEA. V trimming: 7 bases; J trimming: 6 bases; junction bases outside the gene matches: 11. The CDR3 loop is CASTEWSRGLNEQFF. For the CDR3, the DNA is TGTGCCAGCACCGAATGGAGCAGGGGGCTCAATGAGCAGTTCTTC. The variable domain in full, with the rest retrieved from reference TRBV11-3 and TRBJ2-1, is EAGVVQSPRYKIIEKKQPVAFWCNPISGHNTLYWYLQNLGQGPELLIRYENEEAVDDSQLPKDRFSAERLKGVDSTLKIQPAELGDSAVYLCASTEWSRGLNEQFFGPGTRLTVL.

In nucleotides, the CDR3 is TGTGCCAGCTCACCAGGGGGGACTAATGAAAAACTGTTTTTT. It codes for CASSPGGTNEKLFF. The gene calls are TRBV18 and TRBJ1-4; the D gene is possibly TRBD1 (5 bases). This CDR3 has 14 amino acids. The germline V gene has CDR1 KGHSH and CDR2 LQKENI. The V end lost 2 bases, the J end lost 2 bases, and 6 bases lay between the germline ends.